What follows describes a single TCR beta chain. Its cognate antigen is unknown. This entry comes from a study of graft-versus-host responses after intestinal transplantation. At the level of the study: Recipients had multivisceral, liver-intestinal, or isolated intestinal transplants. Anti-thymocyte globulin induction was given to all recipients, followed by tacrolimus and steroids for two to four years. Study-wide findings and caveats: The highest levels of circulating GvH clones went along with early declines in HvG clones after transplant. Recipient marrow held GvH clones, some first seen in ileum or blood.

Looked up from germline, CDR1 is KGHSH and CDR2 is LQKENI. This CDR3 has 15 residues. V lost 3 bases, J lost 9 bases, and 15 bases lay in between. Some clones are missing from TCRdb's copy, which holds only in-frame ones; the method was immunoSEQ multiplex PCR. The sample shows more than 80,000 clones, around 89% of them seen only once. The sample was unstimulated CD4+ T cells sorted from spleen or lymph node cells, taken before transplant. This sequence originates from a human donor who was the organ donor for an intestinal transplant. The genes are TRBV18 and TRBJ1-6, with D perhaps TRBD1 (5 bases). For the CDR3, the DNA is TGTGCCAGCTCACCGATGAGCCAGGGCGGTTCACCCCTCCACTTT. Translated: CASSPMSQGGSPLHF.